The entry below describes one TCR beta chain. The antigen is unknown. This entry is derived from a study of T cell repertoires in cytomegalovirus infection. About the research overall: A matching HLA type, together with CMV infection, was signaled by public TCR beta signatures.

TCRdb analysed the reads with MiXCR anew, one entry per CDR3 protein. This sample carries about 300,000 distinct CDR3 sequences, around 10% of them seen once, and the ten largest clones take around 2.5%. Overall study findings and caveats: Dominating the ex vivo response were HLA-C-restricted CMV-specific TCR beta clonotypes.

The length of the CDR3 is 15 residues. V trimming: 5 bases; J trimming: 5 bases; junction bases outside the gene matches: 6. Source material: PBMCs. The chain employs TRBV12-3 or TRBV12-4 and TRBJ1-1; TRBD1 agrees at 12 bases. This clonotype was obtained from a human donor in good health (CMV status not recorded). Some clones in this sample may be carry-over from other donors' samples. The CDR3 sequence is CASSRGDRGLTEAFF. CDR3 nucleotide sequence: TGTGCCAGCAGTAGGGGGGACAGGGGGCTTACTGAAGCTTTCTTT.